Below are 25 T cell receptor beta chains sequenced from a single sample in a study of T cell responses to AZD1222 COVID-19 vaccine. TCRdb keeps only in-frame clones here, not all; method: immunoSEQ multiplex PCR. The sample includes about 92,000 clones, 91% of them seen just once. This specimen consisted of peripheral blood, obtained on day 0 of AZD1222 vaccination. The receptor source for this set is an adult in good health.

V and J are TRBV6-5 and TRBJ1-2; 8 bases are shared with TRBD1. CDR3 length: 16 amino acids. Looked up from germline, CDR1 is MNHEY and CDR2 is SVGAGI. V was pared by 2 bases and J by 5 bases, with 10 bases of the junction left unmatched. The CDR3 protein is CASSYPRTGSAYGYTF. The CDR3 nucleotides are TGTGCCAGCAGTTACCCCAGGACAGGGAGTGCGTATGGCTACACCTTC.

V and J are TRBV7-9 and TRBJ1-5; D is uncertain. This CDR3 is 15 amino acids long. V lost 4 bases to trimming and J lost 6 bases, with 16 bases between them. Germline loops: CDR1 SEHNR, CDR2 FQNEAQ (reference sequence). The CDR3 DNA reads TGTGCCAGCAGCTCAAGCGGAAGAGGTCCTCAGCCCCAGCATTTT. This translates into CASSSSGRGPQPQHF.

This clone was seen a single time. The V and J genes are TRBV7-3 and TRBJ1-4; D ambiguous. CDR1 is SGHTA and CDR2 is FQGTGA in the germline V gene. The CDR3 spans 15 residues. The V and J ends lost 0 bases and 7 bases respectively, with 12 bases between them. The CDR3 loop reads CASSLTGQVVEKLFF. The CDR3 bases are TGTGCCAGCAGCTTAACGGGCCAGGTAGTTGAAAAACTGTTTTTT.

This clone has a handful of counts. This chain uses TRBV14 with TRBJ1-6; D ambiguous. Trimming cost V 1 base and J 4 bases, with 5 bases left between them. The CDR3 has 14 amino acids. Germline assignment: CDR1 SGHDN and CDR2 FVKESK. The CDR3 bases are TGTGCCAGCAGCCAAGGCATGTATAATTCACCCCTCCACTTT. This sequence encodes CASSQGMYNSPLHF.

The chain recombines TRBV28 with TRBJ1-1; 9 bases line up with TRBD1. Trimming took 4 bases from V and 1 from J; bases not matched to a gene: 1. The CDR3 has 14 residues. Germline V gene lookup returns CDR1 MDHEN and CDR2 SYDVKM. The CDR3 loop reads CASSSGQGNTEAFF. CDR3 in DNA: TGTGCCAGCAGTTCGGGACAGGGGAACACTGAAGCTTTCTTT.

The CDR3 nucleotides read TGTGCCAGCAGCTTGGCAGGAATTAATGAAAAACTGTTTTTT. Translated, it gives CASSLAGINEKLFF. The chain is built from TRBV5-4 and TRBJ1-4; no firm D call. CDR3 size: 14 residues. Deletions cut 0 bases from V and 4 bases from J, with 7 bases between. Germline loops: CDR1 SGHNT, CDR2 YYREEE (reference sequence).

The V and J genes are TRBV6-5 and TRBJ2-7; D perhaps matches TRBD1 (5 bases). Trimming cost V 0 bases and J 5 bases, with 11 bases left between them. This CDR3 has 14 residues. The germline V gene encodes CDR1 MNHEY and CDR2 SVGAGI. The CDR3 sequence is CASSYSPGSHEQYF. The CDR3 DNA reads TGTGCCAGCAGTTACTCCCCAGGGTCCCACGAGCAGTACTTC.

The V gene is TRBV5-1, the J gene TRBJ2-6; TRBD1 agrees at 8 bases. Unmatched junction bases numbered 5, after V lost 3 bases and J lost 0 bases. The CDR3 spans 17 residues. Germline V lookup: CDR1 SGHRS, CDR2 YFSETQ. The CDR3 sequence: CASSWTGTGSGANVLTF. CDR3 nucleotides: TGCGCCAGCAGCTGGACAGGGACGGGCTCTGGGGCCAACGTCCTGACTTTC.

This clone came up once. The rearrangement joins TRBV6-5 to TRBJ2-2, with TRBD1 as a possible D gene (5 bases). Germline lookup yields CDR1 MNHEY and CDR2 SVGAGI. V dropped 8 bases and J dropped 4 bases, with 11 bases sitting between them. This CDR3 is built from 13 residues. The DNA for the CDR3 is TGTGCCAGCCGACAGCTGTCCACCGGGGAGCTGTTTTTT. Its protein product is CASRQLSTGELFF.

This chain uses TRBV7-2 with TRBJ2-3, with D unresolved. The CDR3 contains 13 residues. Germline V gene data show CDR1 as SGHTA and CDR2 as FQGNSA. V lost 0 bases, J lost 5 bases, and 6 bases lay in between. Here the CDR3 reads CASSLAPKDTQYF. CDR3 coding DNA: TGTGCCAGCAGCTTAGCGCCTAAAGATACGCAGTATTTT.

This sequence joins TRBV19 and TRBJ2-1, with 8 bases aligning to TRBD1. The V and J ends lost 10 bases and 3 bases, in that order; junction bases with no gene match: 11. Per the germline V gene, CDR1 is LNHDA and CDR2 is SQIVND (reference sequence). There are 15 residues in the CDR3. CDR3 DNA: TGTGCCACCCGCTTGGGGGACAGGCACTACAATGAGCAGTTCTTC. Amino acids: CATRLGDRHYNEQFF.

DNA for the CDR3: TGCGCCAGCAGCGGACGGACAGGACTTAACTATGGCTACACCTTC. It yields the protein CASSGRTGLNYGYTF. The chain is built from TRBV4-1 and TRBJ1-2, with 7 bases fitting TRBD1. The germline V gene has CDR1 MGHRA and CDR2 YSYEKL. The junction had 7 bases not matched to a gene; V was cut back by 5 bases and J by 1 base. This CDR3 is 15 amino acids long.

This clone was seen just once. V is TRBV7-2 and J is TRBJ2-1; D not certain. V shed 7 bases and J shed 2 bases, with 12 bases lying between them. This CDR3 region has 14 residues. Germline lookup yields CDR1 SGHTA and CDR2 FQGNSA. The chain's CDR3 is CASTRTGPYNEQFF. DNA of the CDR3: TGTGCCAGCACAAGGACCGGCCCCTACAATGAGCAGTTCTTC.

The V and J genes are TRBV25-1 and TRBJ1-2; D gene ambiguous. Germline CDR1 reads MGHDK; CDR2 reads SYGVNS. The CDR3 is 14 residues long. V was shortened by 1 base and J by 5 bases, with 11 bases between the two germline ends. The CDR3 bases are TGTGCCAGCAGTGAATCTAATAAGCTTTATGGCTACACCTTC. This translates into CASSESNKLYGYTF.

The V call is TRBV28, the J call TRBJ1-2; D not resolved. Trimming shortened V by 1 base and J by 3 bases, and 18 bases separated the two germline ends. The CDR3 runs to 17 residues. Germline CDR1 is MDHEN and CDR2 is SYDVKM. The CDR3 loop reads CASSLSNQAVSYYGYTF. CDR3 nucleotides: TGTGCCAGCAGTTTATCTAACCAGGCGGTAAGTTACTATGGCTACACCTTC.

The J gene is TRBJ1-1, the V gene TRBV19; no definite D call. The V end was cut by 3 bases, the J end by 5 bases, with 10 bases between. Per germline, CDR1 LNHDA and CDR2 SQIVND (reference sequence). CDR3 size: 13 residues. The CDR3 DNA follows: TGTGCCAGTAGTATCCCACCTAAGACTGAAGCTTTCTTT. It is translated as CASSIPPKTEAFF.

The chain is built from TRBV28 and TRBJ1-4; D is ambiguous. The V and J ends lost 6 bases and 6 bases respectively, with 5 bases between them. Looked up from germline, CDR1 is MDHEN and CDR2 is SYDVKM. CDR3 length: 11 amino acids. CDR3 DNA sequence: TGTGCCAGCAGGCGTTATGAAAAACTGTTTTTT. As protein: CASRRYEKLFF.

V gene TRBV28 combines with J gene TRBJ1-3; D call uncertain. V lost 5 bases and J 0 bases, leaving 5 bases between the germline ends. The CDR3 has 13 residues. Germline CDR1 and CDR2: MDHEN and SYDVKM. Here the CDR3 reads CASSRYSGNTIYF. In DNA, the CDR3 is TGTGCCAGCAGTCGGTACTCTGGAAACACCATATATTTT. The full variable domain, rest sourced from reference TRBV28 and TRBJ1-3, is DVKVTQSSRYLVKRTGEKVFLECVQDMDHENMFWYRQDPGLGLRLIYFSYDVKMKEKGDIPEGYSVSREKKERFSLILESASTNQTSMYLCASSRYSGNTIYFGEGSWLTVV.

The chain is built from TRBV29-1 and TRBJ2-1, with 9 nucleotides matching TRBD2. The junction had 12 bases not matched to a gene; V was cut back by 2 bases and J by 4 bases. This CDR3 has 17 residues. The germline gives CDR1 SQVTM, CDR2 ANQGSEA. CDR3 sequence (DNA): TGCAGCGTTGAACCAGGCGCCACTAGCGGGTCTTACAATGAGCAGTTCTTC. Amino acid sequence: CSVEPGATSGSYNEQFF.

This clone has only one observation. The rearrangement links TRBV6-1 to TRBJ2-1, with a weak D call TRBD2 (7 bases). The germline CDR1 and CDR2 sequences are MNHNS and SASEGT. V lost 8 bases to trimming and J lost 4 bases, with 15 bases between them. The length of the CDR3 is 14 residues. The CDR3 sequence: CASRRGGGYNEQFF. The CDR3 bases are TGTGCCAGCCGAAGGGGGGGAGGGTACAATGAGCAGTTCTTC.

The chain employs TRBV27 and TRBJ2-3; D is ambiguous. The CDR3 consists of 17 residues. Germline V lookup: CDR1 MNHEY, CDR2 SMNVEV (reference sequence). V lost 6 bases and J 0 bases, leaving 19 bases between the germline ends. The CDR3 region has the DNA TGTGCCAGCAGCCCCATTTCCATCCCAATTAGCACAGATACGCAGTATTTT. Its protein product is CASSPISIPISTDTQYF.

The chain couples TRBV29-1 to TRBJ2-7, with D possibly matching TRBD1 (5 bases). Germline-derived CDR1 and CDR2 are SQVTM and ANQGSEA. The CDR3 totals 13 residues. With 0 bases removed from V and 5 bases from J, the gap between germline ends came to 11 bases. The CDR3 is CSVEDTRGHEQYF. For the CDR3, the DNA is TGCAGCGTTGAAGATACAAGGGGTCACGAGCAGTACTTC.

V and J are TRBV27 and TRBJ2-2; D is perhaps TRBD1 (6 bases). The CDR3 is 16 residues long. Trimming pared 3 bases from V and 4 bases from J, leaving 15 bases between. Per germline, CDR1 MNHEY and CDR2 SMNVEV (reference sequence). The CDR3 here is CASSLRGGRGTGELFF. The CDR3, as DNA: TGTGCCAGCAGTTTGCGAGGGGGTCGGGGCACCGGGGAGCTGTTTTTT.

The J gene is TRBJ2-1, the V gene TRBV24-1; 13 nucleotides line up with TRBD2. The CDR3 extends over 16 amino acids. Germline V gives CDR1 KGHDR, CDR2 SFDVKD. The V gene end was trimmed by 10 bases and the J gene end by 7 bases; junction bases not matched to a gene: 12. The CDR3 protein is CATQRTSGGRGNEQFF. In nucleotides, the CDR3 is TGTGCCACGCAGCGGACTAGCGGGGGCCGAGGGAATGAGCAGTTCTTC.

This chain connects TRBV10-3 to TRBJ2-3; D is possibly TRBD2 (6 bases). The CDR3 is made up of 16 amino acids. Trimming pared 4 bases from V and 2 bases from J, leaving 16 bases between. CDR1 and CDR2 from the germline V gene are ENHRY and SYGVKD. The CDR3 bases are TGTGCCATCAGTGGGGGAGGAGGGACCTACACAGATACGCAGTATTTT. Protein product: CAISGGGGTYTDTQYF.